Listed here are 26 T cell receptor beta chains from one sample, sequenced in a study of blood T cell repertoires in COVID-19. Some clones are missing from TCRdb's copy, which holds only in-frame ones; the method was immunoSEQ multiplex PCR. Altogether about 95,000 clones are present, approximately 84% being singletons, with the ten largest covering roughly 24%. The sample taken for sequencing was peripheral blood. The origin of the receptors is a human donor in a cohort sampled during active COVID-19.

This chain joins TRBV11-2 and TRBJ2-1; 11 nucleotides align to TRBD2. V gave up 1 base and J gave up 8 bases; unmatched junction bases: 10. This CDR3 is built from 17 residues. In germline, CDR1 is SGHAT, CDR2 FQNNGV. CDR3 sequence: CASSLGTSGPPFDEQFF. DNA of the CDR3: TGTGCCAGCAGCTTAGGGACTAGCGGGCCACCGTTCGATGAGCAGTTCTTC.

The count of this clone is one. The rearrangement joins TRBV20-1 to TRBJ1-1, with D unresolved. The CDR3 runs to 11 residues. The V gene's germline CDR1 is DFQATT and CDR2 SNEGSKA (reference sequence). V lost 7 bases to trimming and J lost 0 bases, with 6 bases between them. CDR3 sequence (DNA): TGCAGTGGTTTCTTGAACACTGAAGCTTTCTTT. It translates to CSGFLNTEAFF.

The J gene is TRBJ2-1, the V gene TRBV5-1; TRBD2 aligns across 7 bases. Losses at the gene ends were 0 bases for V and 1 base for J; bases not matched to a gene: 7. The CDR3 spans 17 residues. The V gene's germline CDR1 is SGHRS and CDR2 YFSETQ. The CDR3 sequence: CASSLGLAVGSYNEQFF. The CDR3 DNA reads TGCGCCAGCAGCTTGGGACTAGCCGTTGGGTCCTACAATGAGCAGTTCTTC.

V is TRBV6-4 and J is TRBJ2-7, with TRBD1 matching 8 bases. The CDR3 runs 13 residues. CDR1 and CDR2 from the germline V gene are MRHNA and SNTAGT. V trimming: 6 bases; J trimming: 3 bases; junction bases outside the gene matches: 4. CDR3 residues: CASSRDRIYEQYF. CDR3 sequence (DNA): TGTGCCAGCAGCCGGGACAGGATCTACGAGCAGTACTTC.

The V call is TRBV19, the J call TRBJ1-5; D might be TRBD1 (6 bases). Deletions cut 2 bases from V and 3 bases from J, with 14 bases between. Germline V gene lookup returns CDR1 LNHDA and CDR2 SQIVND (reference sequence). This CDR3 spans 16 amino acids. The CDR3 loop reads CASSILSRGNNQPQHF. The CDR3 DNA is TGTGCCAGTAGTATATTGAGCAGGGGAAACAATCAGCCCCAGCATTTT.

In its sample, this clone was seen a few times. This rearrangement joins TRBV7-3 to TRBJ2-1; TRBD2 matches at 8 bases. The CDR3 has 15 amino acids. The V gene end was trimmed by 4 bases and the J gene end by 2 bases; junction bases not matched to a gene: 4. Per germline, CDR1 SGHTA and CDR2 FQGTGA. The CDR3 loop is CASSSQRGTYNEQFF. In nucleotides, the CDR3 is TGTGCCAGCAGCTCTCAGCGGGGGACCTACAATGAGCAGTTCTTC.

V and J are TRBV5-1 and TRBJ2-7, with 7 bases identical to TRBD1. Trimming removed 4 bases from V and 1 base from J; junction bases left unmatched: 8. This CDR3 has 15 residues. Germline CDR1 and CDR2: SGHRS and YFSETQ. CDR3 residues: CASSQRQGPSYEQYF. The DNA of the CDR3 is TGCGCCAGCAGCCAAAGACAGGGCCCTTCCTACGAGCAGTACTTC.

The rearrangement links TRBV7-2 to TRBJ2-2; TRBD2 agrees at 9 bases. From germline, CDR1 is SGHTA and CDR2 FQGNSA. CDR3 length: 16 amino acids. The V gene end was trimmed by 1 base and the J gene end by 6 bases; junction bases not matched to a gene: 6. CDR3 region: CASSLGGGAVAGELFF. CDR3 in DNA: TGTGCCAGCAGCTTAGGCGGGGGGGCCGTGGCCGGGGAGCTGTTTTTT. The whole variable domain, remainder taken from reference TRBV7-2 and TRBJ2-2, is GAGVSQSPSNKVTEKGKDVELRCDPISGHTALYWYRQSLGQGLEFLIYFQGNSAPDKSGLPSDRFSAERTGGSVSTLTIQRTQQEDSAVYLCASSLGGGAVAGELFFGEGSRLTVL.

This rearrangement joins TRBV7-9 to TRBJ1-2, with D possibly matching TRBD1 (6 bases). Germline V CDR1 and CDR2: SEHNR, FQNEAQ (reference sequence). V was clipped by 5 bases and J by 10 bases, with 17 bases between them. The CDR3 runs 13 residues. This CDR3 reads CASSLGAGDVYTF. The CDR3, as DNA: TGTGCCAGCAGCCTCGGGGCAGGGGATGTCTACACCTTC.

This clone occurred a few times. CDR3 DNA sequence: TGTGCCAGCTCACCGGCCGGGACAACAGGACACGAGCAGTACTTC. The encoded protein is CASSPAGTTGHEQYF. The rearrangement links TRBV18 to TRBJ2-7; D perhaps matches TRBD1 (6 bases). The length of the CDR3 is 15 residues. Trimming left V 3 bases short and J 5 bases short, with 17 bases between. In germline, CDR1 is KGHSH, CDR2 LQKENI.

The chain uses TRBV6-2 or TRBV6-3 and TRBJ2-5, with 14 bases that match TRBD2. Per germline, CDR1 MNHEY and CDR2 SVGEGT. V gave up 5 bases and J gave up 3 bases; unmatched junction bases: 5. The CDR3 extends over 16 amino acids. The CDR3 DNA reads TGTGCCAGCAGTCACCCGACTAGCGGGGGGGAAGAGACCCAGTACTTC. Its translation: CASSHPTSGGEETQYF.

The rearrangement uses TRBV24-1 and TRBJ2-4, with 12 bases identical to TRBD2. V was clipped by 4 bases and J by 3 bases; unmatched bases: 3. The CDR3 is 16 residues long. Germline V gene data show CDR1 as KGHDR and CDR2 as SFDVKD. The CDR3 DNA is TGTGCCACCAGTGACCCTAGCGGGAGGGACAAAAACATTCAGTACTTC. Translated: CATSDPSGRDKNIQYF.

J is TRBJ2-7 and V is TRBV10-1, with TRBD2 matching 11 bases. V dropped 2 bases and J dropped 6; count of bases not matched to a gene: 12. The germline gives CDR1 WNHNN, CDR2 SYGVQD (reference sequence). The length of the CDR3 is 17 residues. In DNA, the CDR3 is TGCGCCAGCAGTGAGAGAGTTAGTAGCGGGAGGGCCCCCGAGCAGTACTTC. Its translation: CASSERVSSGRAPEQYF.

CDR3 region: CASSPGRLSYNEQFF. The CDR3 region has the DNA TGTGCCAGCAGTCCCGGCAGGCTCTCCTACAATGAGCAGTTCTTC. This rearrangement joins TRBV6-6 to TRBJ2-1; no clear D. Germline CDR1 is MNHNY and CDR2 is SVGAGI (reference sequence). With 5 bases removed from V and 0 bases from J, the gap between germline ends came to 11 bases. The length of the CDR3 is 15 residues.

The gene calls are TRBV9 and TRBJ1-2, with D hard to call. CDR3 length: 15 residues. Germline CDR1 SGDLS, CDR2 YYNGEE. The V end was cut by 4 bases, the J end by 8 bases, with 21 bases between. The CDR3 spells CASSTPPTMQRGYTF. In DNA form, the CDR3 reads TGTGCCAGCAGCACCCCCCCCACGATGCAGAGGGGCTACACCTTC. Complete variable domain (other parts from reference TRBV9 and TRBJ1-2): DSGVTQTPKHLITATGQRVTLRCSPRSGDLSVYWYQQSLDQGLQFLIQYYNGEERAKGNILERFSAQQFPDLHSELNLSSLELGDSALYFCASSTPPTMQRGYTFGSGTRLTVV.

The J gene is TRBJ1-2, the V gene TRBV15; 8 bases map to TRBD1. Germline V CDR1 and CDR2: LNHNV, YYDKDF (reference sequence). The CDR3 consists of 16 residues. J lost 5 bases, V lost 1 base, and 9 bases had no gene match. The CDR3 DNA reads TGTGCCACCAGCAGAGCGCCAGGGGGCGAAGGTTATGGCTACACCTTC. It encodes CATSRAPGGEGYGYTF.

The chain employs TRBV7-9 and TRBJ2-7; D may be TRBD1 (5 bases). The V and J ends lost 1 base and 5 bases respectively, with 12 bases between them. Germline V gene lookup returns CDR1 SEHNR and CDR2 FQNEAQ (reference sequence). The CDR3 totals 14 residues. CDR3 region: CASSLGDSPHEQYF. DNA of the CDR3: TGTGCCAGCAGCTTAGGAGACAGTCCCCACGAGCAGTACTTC.

This clone has only a few counts. J is TRBJ2-4 and V is TRBV6-1, with a weak D call TRBD2 (6 bases). The germline V gene encodes CDR1 MNHNS and CDR2 SASEGT. CDR3 length: 16 amino acids. V was shortened by 4 bases and J by 3 bases, with 16 bases between the two germline ends. CDR3 sequence (DNA): TGTGCCAGCAGTGCCCCTAGCGTTTATGGCAAAAACATTCAGTACTTC. Its translation: CASSAPSVYGKNIQYF.

The V call is TRBV6-5, the J call TRBJ1-2; 12 bases line up with TRBD1. The V gene end was trimmed by 4 bases and the J gene end by 6 bases; junction bases not matched to a gene: 3. The CDR3 runs to 14 residues. Germline assignment: CDR1 MNHEY and CDR2 SVGAGI. CDR3 coding DNA: TGTGCCAGCAGTTCTGGGACAGGGGGCCATGGCTACACCTTC. Its protein is CASSSGTGGHGYTF.

The count of this clone is one. This chain links TRBV7-9 with TRBJ1-5; TRBD1 might be the D (6 bases). This CDR3 region has 14 residues. Germline lookup yields CDR1 SEHNR and CDR2 FQNEAQ (reference sequence). V lost 5 bases and J lost 6, with 14 bases in between. Here the CDR3 DNA reads TGTGCCAGCAGCCCCCAGGGGCAAGGTCAGCCCCAGCATTTT. It specifies CASSPQGQGQPQHF.

This clone was detected a few times. V and J are TRBV6-5 and TRBJ2-7, with 11 bases fitting TRBD2. The CDR3 runs to 14 residues. V lost 5 bases and J lost 4; bases outside the gene matches: 4. Germline V CDR1 and CDR2: MNHEY, SVGAGI. Here the CDR3 reads CASSQTSGSYEQYF. DNA of the CDR3: TGTGCCAGCAGTCAAACTAGCGGGAGTTACGAGCAGTACTTC.

The gene calls are TRBV6-1 and TRBJ2-1; 11 bases match TRBD2. Germline CDR1 and CDR2: MNHNS and SASEGT. CDR3 length: 16 residues. V lost 4 bases to trimming and J lost 0 bases; unmatched junction nucleotides: 2. CDR3 in DNA: TGTGCCAGCAGTGGGCTAGCGGGGGGCTCCTACAATGAGCAGTTCTTC. It translates to CASSGLAGGSYNEQFF.

A single count supports this clone. The genes are TRBV3-1 (or the pseudogene TRBV3-2) and TRBJ2-7; 7 bases agree with TRBD2. Germline V gives CDR1 LGHDT, CDR2 YNNKEL (reference sequence). There are 13 residues in the CDR3. The V gene end was trimmed by 1 base and the J gene end by 6 bases; junction bases not matched to a gene: 3. The CDR3 coding sequence is TGTGCCAGCAGCCAAGGGACTAGTGGCGAGCAGTACTTC. Encoded protein: CASSQGTSGEQYF.

In its sample, this clone was seen once. The CDR3 DNA follows: TGCGCCAGCACTTGGGGTGTGGGGGCCACTGAAGCTTTCTTT. As protein: CASTWGVGATEAFF. The chain carries TRBV10-2 and TRBJ1-1; D is possibly TRBD1 (6 bases). This CDR3 spans 14 amino acids. Germline V gives CDR1 WSHSY, CDR2 SAAADI. V lost 7 bases to trimming and J lost 4 bases, with 16 bases between them.

The rearrangement uses TRBV12-3 or TRBV12-4 and TRBJ1-1; the D is unclear. CDR3 length: 10 amino acids. V was clipped by 6 bases and J by 11 bases, with 10 bases between them. The CDR3 nucleotides read TGTGCCAGCAGAGACTCGCGGGCTTTCTTT. Residues: CASRDSRAFF.

The rearrangement links TRBV3-1 (or the pseudogene TRBV3-2) to TRBJ2-3; 8 bases fit TRBD2. This CDR3 region has 18 residues. Germline trimming cut 4 bases from V and 0 bases from J; bases unmatched to any gene: 12. The germline gives CDR1 LGHDT, CDR2 YNNKEL (reference sequence). The DNA of the CDR3 is TGTGCCAGCAGCCCCCCGGAGGGAGGCGGGGGGAGCACAGATACGCAGTATTTT. Translated: CASSPPEGGGGSTDTQYF.